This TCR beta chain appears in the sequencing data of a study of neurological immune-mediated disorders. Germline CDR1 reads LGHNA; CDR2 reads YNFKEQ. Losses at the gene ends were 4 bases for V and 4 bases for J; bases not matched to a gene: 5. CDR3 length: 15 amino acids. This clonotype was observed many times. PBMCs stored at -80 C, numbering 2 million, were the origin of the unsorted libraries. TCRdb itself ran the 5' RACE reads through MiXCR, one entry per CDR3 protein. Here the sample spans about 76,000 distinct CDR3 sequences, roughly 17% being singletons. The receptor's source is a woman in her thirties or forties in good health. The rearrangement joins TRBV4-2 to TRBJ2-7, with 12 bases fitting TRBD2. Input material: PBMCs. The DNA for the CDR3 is TGTGCCAGCAGCCCTAGCGGGGGGGCCTCTTACGAGCAGTACTTC. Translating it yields CASSPSGGASYEQYF.